The T cell receptor (beta chain) described here comes from a study of blood T cell repertoires in COVID-19. Data came from immunoSEQ multiplex PCR; TCRdb stores just in-frame clones and leaves some out. The sample comprises about 210,000 clones, about 91% of which are singletons, and about a tenth rests with the top ten. Germline V gene sequence: CDR1 MNHEY, CDR2 SMNVEV (reference sequence). V trimming: 8 bases; J trimming: 2 bases; junction bases outside the gene matches: 0. The CDR3 spans 12 residues. Grouping used clinical history reported by participants in a survey and questionnaire. The sequenced sample consisted of PBMCs or T cells enriched from blood (not recorded which). The V call is TRBV27, the J call TRBJ1-3, with 7 bases identical to TRBD1. The TCR sequence derives from a man aged 18 to 29 with acute COVID-19. The CDR3 bases are TGTGCCAGCGGGACAGCTGGAAACACCATATATTTT. Its translation: CASGTAGNTIYF.